This T cell receptor beta chain was sequenced in a study of shared clonotypes between healthy human individuals. Method: immunoSEQ multiplex PCR; TCRdb's copy keeps in-frame clones and lacks some. The sample shows 950,000 to 1,200,000 clones, roughly 77% of them seen only once. The CDR3 extends over 16 amino acids. The germline V gene has CDR1 LNHDA and CDR2 SQIVND (reference sequence). V gave up 5 bases and J gave up 2 bases; unmatched junction bases: 12. Sample: memory CD4+ T cells from PBMCs. Indicated subset: CD45RA-negative fraction. The clonotype comes from a man in his late teens or twenties in good health. Some clones in this sample may be carry-over from other donors' samples. This chain links TRBV19 with TRBJ2-7; TRBD2 matches 7 bases. CDR3 sequence (DNA): TGTGCCAGTAGTGTAAACACCGGGACTACGGCCTACGAGCAGTACTTC. This sequence encodes CASSVNTGTTAYEQYF.